The clone carrying this T cell receptor (beta chain) has only a few counts. Authors' analysis steps: From reference gene primer amplification, estimates of nucleated cell counts were derived. Using immunoSEQ multiplex PCR, the repertoire was profiled, and TCRdb retains in-frame clones only, with some absent. The DNA gave D and trimming, while V, J and clone size come from that table. The table lists around 100,000 clones, about 89% of them singletons. The record originates from a study of blood T cell repertoires in COVID-19. Study details: Samples taken during acute and convalescent COVID-19 were collected in the United States, Italy and Spain. PBMCs, B-cell-depleted T cells, or T cells provided the cDNA or gDNA that made up the material.

CDR1 and CDR2 from the germline V gene are SGDLS and YYNGEE. V lost 0 bases and J lost 4, with 13 bases in between. This CDR3 contains 15 residues. V gene TRBV9 combines with J gene TRBJ1-2; possible D gene TRBD1, 5 bases. This receptor was identified in a man in his fifties or sixties with active COVID-19. Sequencing used peripheral blood. The CDR3 protein is CASSVGAGLSYGYTF. The DNA for the CDR3 is TGTGCCAGCAGCGTAGGCGCAGGGCTTTCCTATGGCTACACCTTC.